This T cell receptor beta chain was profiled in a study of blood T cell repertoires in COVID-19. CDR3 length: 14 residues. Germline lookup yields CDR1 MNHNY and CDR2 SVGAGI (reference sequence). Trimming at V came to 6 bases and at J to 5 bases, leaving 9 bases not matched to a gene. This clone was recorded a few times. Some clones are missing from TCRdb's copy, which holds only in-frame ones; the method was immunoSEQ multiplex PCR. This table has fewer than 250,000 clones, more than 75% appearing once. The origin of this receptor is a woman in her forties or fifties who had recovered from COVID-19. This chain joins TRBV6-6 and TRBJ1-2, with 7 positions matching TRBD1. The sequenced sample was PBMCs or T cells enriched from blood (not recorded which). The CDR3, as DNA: TGTGCCAGCAGCCCCTCCCGGGGACAGTATGGCTACACCTTC. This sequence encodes CASSPSRGQYGYTF.